The 15 T cell receptor beta chains below come from one sample, sequenced in a study of CD8+CD57+ T cells in acquired aplastic anemia. CDR3 and TCR beta VDJ profiling relied on genomic DNA as the template. TCRdb recomputed calls from the reads with MiXCR, one row per CDR3 protein. In the table there are 65,000 to 85,000 distinct CDR3 sequences, roughly 50% of which are singletons. Sequenced input: sorted CD4+, CD8+, or CD8+CD57+ T cells (not recorded which) from PBMCs. The receptors were gathered from a human donor in good health, serving as a control.

V usage is TRBV6-1 and J usage is TRBJ1-1; D is perhaps TRBD1 (5 bases). The CDR3 is made up of 14 amino acids. Per the germline V gene, CDR1 is MNHNS and CDR2 is SASEGT. With 10 bases removed from V and 0 bases from J, the gap between germline ends came to 15 bases. CDR3 sequence (DNA): TGTGCCACATGGGACTTGACGATGAACACTGAAGCTTTCTTT. Protein sequence: CATWDLTMNTEAFF.

With respect to this clonotype: At one of its ends the junction is not consistent with the germline gene, which may arise from a read error. The V gene is TRBV19, the J gene TRBJ1-1; D ambiguous. This CDR3 has 13 amino acids. The germline CDR1 and CDR2 sequences are LNHDA and SQIVND (reference sequence). This chain's CDR3 is CASSVLMNAEASF. For the CDR3, the DNA is TGTGCCAGTTCCGTATTGATGAACGCTGAAGCTTCCTTT. Drawing the rest from reference TRBV19 and TRBJ1-1, the complete variable domain is DGGITQSPKYLFRKEGQNVTLSCEQNLNHDAMYWYRQDPGQGLRLIYYSQIVNDFQKGDIAEGYSVSREKKESFPLTVTSAQKNPTAFYLCASSVLMNAEASFGQGTRLTVV.

The chain employs TRBV20-1 and TRBJ1-5; D may be TRBD1 (6 bases). The CDR3 has 14 amino acids. The germline V and J ends were trimmed by 6 bases and 2 bases, with 14 bases remaining between them. Per the germline V gene, CDR1 is DFQATT and CDR2 is SNEGSKA (reference sequence). CDR3 in DNA: TGCAGTGCCTCCCCCGGGGGCGGCAATCAGCCCCAGCATTTT. Its translation: CSASPGGGNQPQHF.

In its sample, this clonotype was seen once. An end of the junction differs from the germline gene, which may be a read error. The chain uses TRBV5-3 and TRBJ2-7; D is possibly TRBD1 (5 bases). TRBV5-3 is noted as an ORF with a role that remains uncertain. The CDR3 totals 14 residues. The chain's CDR3 is CASSLLGHDYEQYF. As DNA, the CDR3 is TGTGCCAGCAGCTTGTTAGGACACGACTACGAGCAGTACTTC.

The chain uses TRBV5-4 and TRBJ2-7; no firm D call. Trimming left V 2 bases short and J 2 bases short, with 11 bases between. The germline gives CDR1 SGHNT, CDR2 YYREEE (reference sequence). The CDR3 is 14 amino acids. The CDR3 bases are TGTGCCAGCAGCTTTATGGGATCGGCCTACGAGCAGTACTTC. It codes for CASSFMGSAYEQYF.

V is TRBV2 and J is TRBJ2-7; D might be TRBD1 or TRBD2, each matching 5 bases. The CDR3 has 12 amino acids. CDR1 and CDR2 (germline): SNHLY, FYNNEI. Trimming cost V 6 bases and J 5 bases, with 11 bases left between them. The CDR3 sequence is CASRSGGNEQYV. CDR3 nucleotides: TGTGCCAGCAGGAGTGGGGGAAACGAGCAGTACGTC.

With regard to this clonotype: At one boundary the junction diverges from the germline segment, which might be a read error. V usage is TRBV24-1 and J usage is TRBJ1-1, with 7 bases lining up with TRBD1. CDR1 is KGHDR, CDR2 SFDVKD, per germline. This CDR3 comprises 14 residues. This CDR3 reads CATGEQGRNTEAFF. The CDR3 coding sequence is TGTGCCACCGGTGAACAGGGGCGGAACACTGAGGCTTTCTTT.

In regard to this clonotype: This clone may be a read error of a much larger clone one base away. The chain carries TRBV20-1 and TRBJ2-7, with TRBD2 as a possible D gene (6 bases). The CDR3 runs to 11 residues. The germline gives CDR1 DFQATT, CDR2 SNEGSKA (reference sequence). Between the trimmed V and J ends, which lost 5 bases and 4 bases, there was a span of 9 bases. Here the CDR3 DNA reads TGCAGTGCTGTACTAGCATACGAGCAGTACTTC. It specifies CSAVLAYEQYF.

This clonotype was seen a few times. The chain carries TRBV15 and TRBJ1-1; D might be TRBD1 (6 bases). There are 14 residues in the CDR3. CDR1 and CDR2 (germline): LNHNV, YYDKDF (reference sequence). Trimming took off 4 bases at V and 2 bases at J, with 11 bases between the two ends. The CDR3 coding sequence is TGTGCCACCAGCATGGACAGCGTAAACACTGAAGCTTTCTTT. The encoded protein is CATSMDSVNTEAFF.

The gene calls are TRBV2 and TRBJ2-7; TRBD2 aligns across 8 bases. This CDR3 is 13 amino acids long. Unmatched junction bases numbered 6, after V lost 8 bases and J lost 3 bases. Germline V gene sequence: CDR1 SNHLY, CDR2 FYNNEI. The CDR3 DNA follows: TGTGCCAGCTGTTCGGCGGGAGGCTACGAGCAGTACTTC. Its protein product is CASCSAGGYEQYF.

This chain links TRBV5-6 with TRBJ1-4; 8 positions match TRBD1. Germline CDR1 SGHDT, CDR2 YYEEEE. The CDR3 has 13 residues. V was clipped by 5 bases and J by 8 bases; unmatched bases: 5. The CDR3 sequence is CASRSRGQEKLFF. The CDR3 bases are TGTGCCAGCAGAAGCAGGGGGCAGGAAAAACTGTTTTTT.

The V and J genes are TRBV7-2 and TRBJ1-6; 10 bases fit TRBD1. J lost 4 bases, V lost 1 base, and 10 bases had no gene match. The CDR3 contains 19 residues. Looked up from germline, CDR1 is SGHTA and CDR2 is FQGNSA. The CDR3, as DNA: TGTGCCAGCAGCTTAGTGCCCAAACGGACAGGGGGGTATAATTCACCCCTCCACTTT. As protein: CASSLVPKRTGGYNSPLHF.

CDR3 nucleotide sequence: TGTGCCAGCACCTCTAGGGATAATCAGCCCCAGCATTTT. This translates into CASTSRDNQPQHF. The J gene is TRBJ1-5, the V gene TRBV2, with unresolved D. Deletions cut 7 bases from V and 4 bases from J, with 11 bases between. The V gene's germline CDR1 is SNHLY and CDR2 FYNNEI. The CDR3 is made up of 13 amino acids.

This clonotype was detected only a few times. The rearrangement links TRBV15 to TRBJ2-7; 7 nucleotides line up with TRBD2. Germline CDR1 reads LNHNV; CDR2 reads YYDKDF (reference sequence). V trimming: 1 base; J trimming: 0 bases; junction bases outside the gene matches: 3. The CDR3 has 15 residues. For the CDR3, the DNA is TGTGCCACCAGCAGAGGGGGGGGTAGCTCCTACGAGCAGTACTTC. It specifies CATSRGGGSSYEQYF. Combining the CDR3 with reference TRBV15 and TRBJ2-7 gives the whole variable domain DAMVIQNPRYQVTQFGKPVTLSCSQTLNHNVMYWYQQKSSQAPKLLFHYYDKDFNNEADTPDNFQSRRPNTSFCFLDIRSPGLGDTAMYLCATSRGGGSSYEQYFGPGTRLTVT.

The genes are TRBV4-1 and TRBJ2-7; possible D gene TRBD1, 6 bases. The CDR3 runs to 13 residues. The V end lost 4 bases, the J end lost 2 bases, and 9 bases lay between the germline ends. CDR1 is MGHRA, CDR2 YSYEKL, per germline. CDR3 DNA: TGCGCCAGCAGCCTTCAGGGGCCCTACGAGCAGTACTTC. Amino acids: CASSLQGPYEQYF.